Here is one T cell receptor beta chain with its context. The run of the v3.0 immunoSEQ assay was at survey level. The table came from immunoSEQ multiplex PCR; TCRdb's copy has only in-frame clones and leaves some out. The sample lists over 35,000 clones; over 75% were seen once. This record belongs to a study of long-term antiretroviral therapy in people with HIV. Trimming took 1 base from V and 5 from J, leaving 10 bases between them. This CDR3 comprises 13 residues. Germline V CDR1 and CDR2: SGHDT, YYEEEE. The material sequenced was unsorted PBMCs, taken 1.5 years after starting antiretroviral therapy. The sequence derives from a young man with HIV. The rearrangement uses TRBV5-6 and TRBJ2-7; TRBD1 might be the D (5 bases). The DNA for the CDR3 is TGTGCCAGCAGCTTGATAGGGGTGGACGAGCAGTACTTC. Translation gives CASSLIGVDEQYF.